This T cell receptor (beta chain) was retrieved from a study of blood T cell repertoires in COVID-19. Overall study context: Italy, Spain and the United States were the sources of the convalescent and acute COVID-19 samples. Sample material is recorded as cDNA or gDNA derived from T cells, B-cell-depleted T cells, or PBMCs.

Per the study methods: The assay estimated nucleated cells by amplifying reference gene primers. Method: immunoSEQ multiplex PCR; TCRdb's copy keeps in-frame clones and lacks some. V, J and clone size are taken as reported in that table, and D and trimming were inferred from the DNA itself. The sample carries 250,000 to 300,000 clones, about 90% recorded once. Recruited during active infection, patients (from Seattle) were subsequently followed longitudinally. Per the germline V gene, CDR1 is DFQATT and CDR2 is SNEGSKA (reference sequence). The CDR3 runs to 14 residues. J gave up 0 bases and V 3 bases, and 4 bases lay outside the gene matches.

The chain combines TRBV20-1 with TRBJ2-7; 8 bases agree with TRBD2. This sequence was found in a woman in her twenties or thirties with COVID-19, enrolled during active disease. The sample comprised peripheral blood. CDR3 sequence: CSASSAGGSYEQYF. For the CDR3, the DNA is TGCAGTGCTAGTTCGGCGGGGGGCTCCTACGAGCAGTACTTC.